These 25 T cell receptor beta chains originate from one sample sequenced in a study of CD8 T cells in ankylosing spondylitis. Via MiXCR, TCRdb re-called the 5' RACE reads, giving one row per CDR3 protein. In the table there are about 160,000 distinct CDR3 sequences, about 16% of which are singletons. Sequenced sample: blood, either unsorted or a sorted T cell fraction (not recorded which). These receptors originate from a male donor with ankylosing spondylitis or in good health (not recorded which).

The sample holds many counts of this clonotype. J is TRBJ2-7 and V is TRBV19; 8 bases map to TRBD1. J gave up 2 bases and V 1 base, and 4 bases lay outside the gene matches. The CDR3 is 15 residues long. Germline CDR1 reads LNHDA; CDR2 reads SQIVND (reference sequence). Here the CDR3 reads CASSIGPDRAYEQYF. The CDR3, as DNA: TGTGCCAGTAGTATAGGTCCGGACAGGGCCTACGAGCAGTACTTC.

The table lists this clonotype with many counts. The CDR3: CASKQDRTASGNTIYF. The CDR3, as DNA: TGTGCCAGCAAACAAGACCGGACAGCCTCTGGAAACACCATATATTTT. The genes are TRBV2 and TRBJ1-3, with a tentative D call TRBD1 (6 bases). Trimming shortened V by 7 bases and J by 0 bases, and 16 bases separated the two germline ends. CDR3 length equals 16 residues. Germline V gene data show CDR1 as SNHLY and CDR2 as FYNNEI. The full variable domain, with the rest looked up from reference TRBV2 and TRBJ1-3, is EPEVTQTPSHQVTQMGQEVILRCVPISNHLYFYWYRQILGQKVEFLVSFYNNEISEKSEIFDDQFSVERPDGSNFTLKIRSTKLEDSAMYFCASKQDRTASGNTIYFGEGSWLTVV.

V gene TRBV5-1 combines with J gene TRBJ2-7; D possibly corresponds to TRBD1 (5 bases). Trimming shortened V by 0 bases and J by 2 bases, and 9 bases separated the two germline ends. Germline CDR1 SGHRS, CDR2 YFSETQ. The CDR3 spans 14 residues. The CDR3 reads CASSLVQDPYEQYF. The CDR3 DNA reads TGCGCCAGCAGCTTGGTACAGGACCCCTACGAGCAGTACTTC.

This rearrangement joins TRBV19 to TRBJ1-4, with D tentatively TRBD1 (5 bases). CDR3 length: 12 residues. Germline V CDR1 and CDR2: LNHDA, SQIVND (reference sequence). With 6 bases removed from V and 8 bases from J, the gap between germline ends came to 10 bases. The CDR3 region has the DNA TGTGCCAGTAGCTTCCAGGGAGAAAAACTGTTTTTT. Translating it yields CASSFQGEKLFF. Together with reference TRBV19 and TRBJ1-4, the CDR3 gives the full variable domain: DGGITQSPKYLFRKEGQNVTLSCEQNLNHDAMYWYRQDPGQGLRLIYYSQIVNDFQKGDIAEGYSVSREKKESFPLTVTSAQKNPTAFYLCASSFQGEKLFFGSGTQLSVL.

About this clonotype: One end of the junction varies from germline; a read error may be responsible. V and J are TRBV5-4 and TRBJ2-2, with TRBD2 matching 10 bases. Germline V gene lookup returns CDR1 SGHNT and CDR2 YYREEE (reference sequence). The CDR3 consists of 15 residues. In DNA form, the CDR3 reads TGTACCAGCAGCTGGACTAGCGGAAACACCGGGGAGCTGTTTTTT. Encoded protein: CTSSWTSGNTGELFF.

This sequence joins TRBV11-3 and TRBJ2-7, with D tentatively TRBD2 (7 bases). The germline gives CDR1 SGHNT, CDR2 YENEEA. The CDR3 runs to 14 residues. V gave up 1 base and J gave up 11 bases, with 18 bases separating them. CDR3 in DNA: TGTGCCAGCAGCTTAGGAGGGGGGGCCTCCTCTAAGTACTTC. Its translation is CASSLGGGASSKYF.

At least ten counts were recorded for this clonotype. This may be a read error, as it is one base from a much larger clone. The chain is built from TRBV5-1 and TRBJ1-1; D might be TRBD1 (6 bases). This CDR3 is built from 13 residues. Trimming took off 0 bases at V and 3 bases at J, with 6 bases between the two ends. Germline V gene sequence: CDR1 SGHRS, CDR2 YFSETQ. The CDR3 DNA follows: TGCGCCAGCAGCTTGGGACAGGACACTGAAGCTTTCTTT. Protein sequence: CASSLGQDTEAFF.

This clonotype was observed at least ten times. The CDR3 DNA follows: TGTGCCAGCAGCCAAGATTTAGTAGCGGGAGTGCGAGGGGAGCTGTTTTTT. This codes for CASSQDLVAGVRGELFF. The V and J genes are TRBV14 and TRBJ2-2; 9 nucleotides align to TRBD2. CDR1 SGHDN and CDR2 FVKESK come from the germline V gene. The ends lost 0 bases at V and 8 bases at J; junction bases unmatched: 10. This CDR3 is built from 17 residues.

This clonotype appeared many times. The CDR3 is CASRWTGALTEAFF. The CDR3 coding sequence is TGTGCCAGCAGATGGACAGGGGCGCTGACTGAAGCTTTCTTT. The chain joins TRBV12-3 or TRBV12-4 to TRBJ1-1, with 9 nucleotides matching TRBD1. With 6 bases clipped from V and 5 bases from J, the junction kept 7 bases outside the gene matches. This CDR3 is 14 amino acids long.

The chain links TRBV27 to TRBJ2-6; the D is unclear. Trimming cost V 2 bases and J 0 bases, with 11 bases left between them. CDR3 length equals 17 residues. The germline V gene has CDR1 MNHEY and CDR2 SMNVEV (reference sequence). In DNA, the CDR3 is TGTGCCAGCAGTTTAAGCAGAAAGAGCTCTGGGGCCAACGTCCTGACTTTC. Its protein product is CASSLSRKSSGANVLTF.

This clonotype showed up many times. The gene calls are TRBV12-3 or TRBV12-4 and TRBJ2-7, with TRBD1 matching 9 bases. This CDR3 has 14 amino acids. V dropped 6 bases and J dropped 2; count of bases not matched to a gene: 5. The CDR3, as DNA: TGTGCCAGCAGCGGACAGGGGACAACCTACGAGCAGTACTTC. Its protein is CASSGQGTTYEQYF.

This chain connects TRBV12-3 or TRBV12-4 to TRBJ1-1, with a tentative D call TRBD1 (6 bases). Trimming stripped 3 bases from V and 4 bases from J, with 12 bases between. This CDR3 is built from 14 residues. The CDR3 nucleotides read TGTGCCAGCAGTTTTGGGGGGCTAGGCACTGAAGCTTTCTTT. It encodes CASSFGGLGTEAFF.

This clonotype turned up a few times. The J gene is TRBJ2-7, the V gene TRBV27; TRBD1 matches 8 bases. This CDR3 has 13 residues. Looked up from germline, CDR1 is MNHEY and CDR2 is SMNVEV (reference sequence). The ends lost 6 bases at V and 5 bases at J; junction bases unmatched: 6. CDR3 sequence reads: CASRRTGNDEQYF. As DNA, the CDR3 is TGTGCCAGCAGGAGGACAGGGAACGACGAGCAGTACTTC.

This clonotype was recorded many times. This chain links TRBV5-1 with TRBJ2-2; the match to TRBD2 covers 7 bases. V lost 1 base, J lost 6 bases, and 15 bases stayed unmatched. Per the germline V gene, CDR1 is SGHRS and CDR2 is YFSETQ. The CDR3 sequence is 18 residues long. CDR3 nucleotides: TGCGCCAGCAGCTTGAGGTTGAGAAAGCGGGATAGTTCCGGGGAGCTGTTTTTT. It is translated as CASSLRLRKRDSSGELFF.

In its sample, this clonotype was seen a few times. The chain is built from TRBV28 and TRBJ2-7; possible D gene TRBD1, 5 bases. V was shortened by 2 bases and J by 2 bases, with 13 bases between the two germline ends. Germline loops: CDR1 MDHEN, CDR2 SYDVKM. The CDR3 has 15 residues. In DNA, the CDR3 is TGTGCCAGCAGTTTAGGCGACAGAAAAACCTACGAGCAGTACTTC. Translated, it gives CASSLGDRKTYEQYF.

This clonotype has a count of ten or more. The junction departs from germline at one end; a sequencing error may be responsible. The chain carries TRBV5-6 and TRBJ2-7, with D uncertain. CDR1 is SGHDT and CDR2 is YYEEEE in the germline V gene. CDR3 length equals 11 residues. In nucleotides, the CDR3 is TGTGCCAGCAGCTTGGGACGGACGTTCTATTTC. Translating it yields CASSLGRTFYF.

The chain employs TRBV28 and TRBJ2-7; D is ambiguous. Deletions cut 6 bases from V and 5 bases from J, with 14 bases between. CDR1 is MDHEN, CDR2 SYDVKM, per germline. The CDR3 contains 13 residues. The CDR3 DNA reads TGTGCCAGCAGAGGACCGCCTCTCAACGAGCAGTACTTC. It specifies CASRGPPLNEQYF.

DNA for the CDR3: TGTGCCAGCAGCCAAGTAGCGGGAGCGCAAGATACGCAGTATTTT. Amino acid sequence: CASSQVAGAQDTQYF. The chain couples TRBV14 to TRBJ2-3; 9 bases map to TRBD2. CDR3 length equals 15 residues. CDR1 and CDR2 (germline): SGHDN, FVKESK. Trimming at V came to 1 base and at J to 5 bases, leaving 4 bases not matched to a gene.

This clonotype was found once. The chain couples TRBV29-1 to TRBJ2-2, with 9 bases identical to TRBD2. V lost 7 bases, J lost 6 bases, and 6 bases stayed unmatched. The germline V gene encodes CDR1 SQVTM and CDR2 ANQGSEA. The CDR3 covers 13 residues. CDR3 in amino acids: CSGSSGRSGELFF. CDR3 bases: TGCAGCGGGTCCAGCGGGAGGTCCGGGGAGCTGTTTTTT.

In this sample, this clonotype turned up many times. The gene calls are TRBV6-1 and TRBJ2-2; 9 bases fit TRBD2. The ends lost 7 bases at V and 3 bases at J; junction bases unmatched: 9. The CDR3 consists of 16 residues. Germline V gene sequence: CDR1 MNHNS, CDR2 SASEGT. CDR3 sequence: CASTVPSGTDTGELFF. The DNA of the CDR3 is TGTGCCAGCACCGTCCCTAGCGGGACGGACACCGGGGAGCTGTTTTTT.

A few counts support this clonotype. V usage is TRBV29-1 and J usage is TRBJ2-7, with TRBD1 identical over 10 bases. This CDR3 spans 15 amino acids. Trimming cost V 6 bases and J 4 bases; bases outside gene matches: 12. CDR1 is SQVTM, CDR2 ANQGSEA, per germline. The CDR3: CSVEYDPGQGYEQYF. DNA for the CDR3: TGCAGCGTCGAATACGATCCGGGACAGGGGTACGAGCAGTACTTC.

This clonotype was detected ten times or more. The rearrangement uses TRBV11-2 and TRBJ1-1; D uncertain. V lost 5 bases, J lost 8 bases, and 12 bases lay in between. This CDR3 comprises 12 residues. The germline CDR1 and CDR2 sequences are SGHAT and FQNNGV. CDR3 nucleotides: TGTGCCAGCAGCCCCCAAGCGCTGGAAGCTTTCTTT. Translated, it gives CASSPQALEAFF.

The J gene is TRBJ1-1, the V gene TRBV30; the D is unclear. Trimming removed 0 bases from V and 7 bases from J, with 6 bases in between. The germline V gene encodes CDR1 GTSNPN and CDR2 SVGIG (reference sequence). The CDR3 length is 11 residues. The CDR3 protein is CAWSVVSEAFF. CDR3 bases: TGTGCCTGGAGTGTAGTCAGTGAAGCTTTCTTT.

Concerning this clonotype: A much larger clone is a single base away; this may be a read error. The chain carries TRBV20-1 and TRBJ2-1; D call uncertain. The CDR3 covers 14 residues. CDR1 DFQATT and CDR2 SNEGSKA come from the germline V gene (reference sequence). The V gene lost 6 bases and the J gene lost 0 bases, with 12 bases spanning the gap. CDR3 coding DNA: TGCAGTGCACACAAGTTAGACTCCTACAATGAGCAGTTCTTC. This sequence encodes CSAHKLDSYNEQFF.

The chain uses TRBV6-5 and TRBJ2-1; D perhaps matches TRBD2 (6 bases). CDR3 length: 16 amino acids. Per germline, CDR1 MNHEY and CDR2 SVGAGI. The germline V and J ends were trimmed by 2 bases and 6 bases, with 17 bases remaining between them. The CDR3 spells CASSYIGGTPLNEQFF. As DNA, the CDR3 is TGTGCCAGCAGTTACATCGGCGGGACCCCCCTCAATGAGCAGTTCTTC.